This TCR beta chain came from a study of T-cell memory formation after mild COVID-19. Trimming pared 0 bases from V and 1 base from J, leaving 12 bases between. Per the germline V gene, CDR1 is MNHEY and CDR2 is SVGAGI. There are 16 residues in the CDR3. Study conclusions and caveats: CD8+ contracting clones occupied EMRA, while CD4+ ones occupied mainly CM and EM. From day 15 to 85, contracting clones were balanced between CD4 and CD8, whereas later expanders leaned toward CD4+. Several responding clones turned up in pre-infection memory, indicating that cross-reactive memory may have taken part.

TCRdb called the 5' RACE reads again in MiXCR, with one record for every CDR3 protein. This table holds roughly 350,000 distinct CDR3 sequences, approximately 15% found once. A note on this clonotype: Its specificity is unknown.

Material for sequencing was PBMCs or a T cell subset sorted from them (not recorded which). The receptor was isolated from a man aged 18 to 30 who had mild COVID-19 (a few samples of this study predate the infection). Cell type and time point are not known. The J gene is TRBJ2-5, the V gene TRBV6-5; perhaps TRBD2 as D (7 bases). The CDR3 nucleotides read TGTGCCAGCAGTTACTCGAGGGCGGGGGCCCAAGAGACCCAGTACTTC. Translating gives CASSYSRAGAQETQYF.